The clone carrying this T cell receptor beta chain appeared a few times. The data were taken from a study of control samples from healthy donors and cancer patients. Clones were read by immunoSEQ multiplex PCR, and TCRdb kept only the in-frame ones, dropping some. The sample contains about 42,000 clones, 70% to 90% of which appear only once. The sequence derives from a man aged 55 to 70 in good health. Sequenced: blood.

The CDR3 nucleotides are TGCAGCGTTGGTGAAGGGAGCAATCAGCCCCAGCATTTT. This codes for CSVGEGSNQPQHF. The chain has TRBV29-1 and TRBJ1-5; D gene unclear. Germline assignment: CDR1 SQVTM and CDR2 ANQGSEA. The CDR3 extends over 13 amino acids. The V gene lost 4 bases and the J gene lost 1 base, with 8 bases spanning the gap.